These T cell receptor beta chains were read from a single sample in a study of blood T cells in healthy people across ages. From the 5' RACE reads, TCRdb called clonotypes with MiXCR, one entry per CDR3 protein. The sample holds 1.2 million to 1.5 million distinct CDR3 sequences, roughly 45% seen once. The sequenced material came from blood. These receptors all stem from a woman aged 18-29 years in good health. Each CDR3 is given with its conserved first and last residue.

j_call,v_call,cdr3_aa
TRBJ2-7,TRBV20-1,CSARDETNYYEQYF
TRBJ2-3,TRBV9,CASSETRRAGAVMATDTQYF
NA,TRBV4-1,CASSQEAPFNEQYF
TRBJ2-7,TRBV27,CASSRLAGGGNSYEQYF
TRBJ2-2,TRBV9,CASSVAGSTNTGELFF
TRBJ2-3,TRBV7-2,CASSVRLADTDTQYF
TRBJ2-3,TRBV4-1,CASSQLGGGVGTDTQYF
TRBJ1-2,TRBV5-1,CASSPTPGQKIYGYTF
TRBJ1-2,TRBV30,CAEGQGGRRGYTF
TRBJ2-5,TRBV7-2,CASSLGIVRYF
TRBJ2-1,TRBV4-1,CASSQDMGGEQFF
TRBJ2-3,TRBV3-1,CASSRYSHTDTQYF
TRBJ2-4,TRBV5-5,CASSFPGPSGGPGAKNIQYF
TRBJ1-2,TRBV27,CASSPLTGRGGYTF
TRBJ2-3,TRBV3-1,CASSHLIASTDTQYF
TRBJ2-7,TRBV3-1,CASSQDHTTYEQYF
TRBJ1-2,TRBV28,CASSPGDTRLNGYTF
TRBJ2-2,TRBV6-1,CASSEQTTGELFF
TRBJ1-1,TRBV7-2,CASSLDQGSLMNTEAFF
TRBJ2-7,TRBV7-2,CASSLTASVLGEQYF
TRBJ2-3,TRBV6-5,CASSYSVVSSGSIDTQYF
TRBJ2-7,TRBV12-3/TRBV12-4,CASSFGQSYEQYF
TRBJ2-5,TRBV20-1,CSARGTSGFQETQYF
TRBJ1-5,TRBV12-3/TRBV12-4,CASSPEGRSNQPQHF
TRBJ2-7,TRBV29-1,CSVEEQASREQYF
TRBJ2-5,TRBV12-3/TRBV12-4,CASNAGVMETQYF
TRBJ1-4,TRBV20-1,CSAEVPNEKLFF
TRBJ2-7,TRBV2,CASSTDGVGYEQYF
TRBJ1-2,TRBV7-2,CASSLAGQALSGYTF
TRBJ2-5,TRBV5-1,CASSVRTTQETQYF
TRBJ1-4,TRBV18,CASSPGDRGEKLFF
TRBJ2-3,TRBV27,CASSLSRDRESRTDTQYF
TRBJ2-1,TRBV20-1,CSARGAGVFEQFF
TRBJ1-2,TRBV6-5,CASRPGGAANYGYTF
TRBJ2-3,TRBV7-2,CASSSRLAQSTDTQYF
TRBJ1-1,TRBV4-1,CASSQQSGTEAFF
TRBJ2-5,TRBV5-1,CASSQGTSGVDQYF
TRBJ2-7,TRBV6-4,CASKQGQTSYEQYF
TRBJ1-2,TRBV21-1,CASSNLRGLHGYTF
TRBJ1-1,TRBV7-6,CASSLAAGQVNTEAFF